These 15 T cell receptor beta chains were sequenced from one sample in a study of CD8 T cells in Susac syndrome. After extraction with the RNeasy kit, about 0.5 to 1 ug of the RNA was reverse transcribed using random hexamers. TCRdb analysed the immunoSEQ multiplex PCR reads with MiXCR anew, one entry per CDR3 protein. The data hold about 130,000 distinct CDR3 sequences, with around 94% observed a single time. The sample comprised CD8+ T cells from PBMCs. These receptors were taken from a human donor with Susac syndrome.

The chain couples TRBV20-1 to TRBJ1-1; D is perhaps TRBD1 (5 bases). The CDR3 has 11 residues. CDR1 and CDR2 (germline): DFQATT, SNEGSKA (reference sequence). V shed 6 bases and J shed 7 bases, with 12 bases lying between them. CDR3 loop: CSANRGDEAFF. The CDR3 nucleotides are TGCAGTGCGAATAGGGGTGATGAAGCTTTCTTT.

The chain employs TRBV29-1 and TRBJ2-7; D is perhaps TRBD1 or TRBD2 (5 bases each). V lost 6 bases and J 4 bases, leaving 10 bases between the germline ends. The CDR3 has 11 amino acids. Looked up from germline, CDR1 is SQVTM and CDR2 is ANQGSEA. As DNA, the CDR3 is TGCAGCGTAAGGGACCTGTACGAGCAGTACTTC. Translated, it gives CSVRDLYEQYF.

V is TRBV6-1 and J is TRBJ1-5, with D possibly TRBD1 on 5 matching bases. Germline-derived CDR1 and CDR2 are MNHNS and SASEGT. This CDR3 is built from 15 residues. Trimming shortened V by 8 bases and J by 1 base, and 15 bases separated the two germline ends. Here the CDR3 reads CASRTLGASNQPQHF. CDR3 DNA: TGTGCCAGCCGAACTCTCGGGGCCAGCAATCAGCCCCAGCATTTT.

The J gene is TRBJ1-1, the V gene TRBV6-5; D is unresolved. Trimming stripped 2 bases from V and 2 bases from J, with 9 bases between. Germline V gene lookup returns CDR1 MNHEY and CDR2 SVGAGI. The CDR3 length is 14 residues. The CDR3 bases are TGTGCCAGCAGTTACGGTCCAGAAAACACTGAAGCTTTCTTT. Residues: CASSYGPENTEAFF.

In nucleotides, the CDR3 is TGTGCTAGTGGTTTGGAAGGACTTCGAAACTATGGCTACACCTTC. Protein product: CASGLEGLRNYGYTF. The chain employs TRBV12-5 and TRBJ1-2; unclear D gene. Germline CDR1 is LGHNT and CDR2 is FRNRAP. The CDR3 is 15 residues long. Trimming took off 1 base at V and 2 bases at J, with 11 bases between the two ends.

This chain joins TRBV6-6 and TRBJ2-1, with D possibly being TRBD2 (5 bases). The CDR3 runs 12 residues. V lost 4 bases and J 8 bases, leaving 9 bases between the germline ends. Per germline, CDR1 MNHNY and CDR2 SVGAGI (reference sequence). CDR3 sequence reads: CASSSVGDEQFF. The CDR3 bases are TGTGCCAGCAGTTCCGTGGGAGATGAGCAGTTCTTC.

This rearrangement joins TRBV13 to TRBJ2-1; 9 bases match TRBD2. Germline CDR1 is PRHDT and CDR2 is FYEKMQ (reference sequence). This CDR3 comprises 17 residues. Trimming took 4 bases from V and 5 from J; bases not matched to a gene: 12. The CDR3 loop reads CASSSLAGDMADNEQFF. The DNA for the CDR3 is TGTGCCAGCAGCTCCTTAGCGGGAGACATGGCCGACAATGAGCAGTTCTTC.

This clonotype was picked up one time. This chain joins TRBV30 and TRBJ2-3; 7 bases map to TRBD2. Trimming at V came to 4 bases and at J to 6 bases, leaving 10 bases not matched to a gene. The CDR3 has 14 residues. Germline V gives CDR1 GTSNPN, CDR2 SVGIG (reference sequence). This CDR3 reads CAWTAGVLADTQYF. The CDR3 nucleotides are TGTGCCTGGACGGCGGGAGTTCTGGCGGATACGCAGTATTTT.

CDR3 in amino acids: CASSLSHEQFF. CDR3 DNA: TGTGCCAGCAGTTTATCCCATGAGCAGTTCTTC. The chain is built from TRBV12-3 or TRBV12-4 and TRBJ2-1; no firm D call. The CDR3 covers 11 residues. V was shortened by 2 bases and J by 8 bases, with 4 bases between the two germline ends.

V and J are TRBV4-3 and TRBJ2-6, with 11 nucleotides matching TRBD1. The CDR3 is 15 residues long. J lost 15 bases, V lost 4 bases, and 11 bases had no gene match. The germline gives CDR1 LGHNA, CDR2 YSLEER. For the CDR3, the DNA is TGCGCCAGCAGCCCTGGACAGGGGGCTGCCTGGGGCCTGACTTTC. Its protein is CASSPGQGAAWGLTF.

V gene TRBV29-1 combines with J gene TRBJ2-7; perhaps D is TRBD1 or TRBD2 (5 bases each). CDR3 length: 15 residues. CDR1 is SQVTM and CDR2 is ANQGSEA in the germline V gene. Trimming removed 0 bases from V and 1 base from J, with 13 bases in between. The CDR3 spells CSVEDSGRESYEQYF. The CDR3 DNA reads as TGCAGCGTTGAAGATTCGGGCAGGGAGTCCTACGAGCAGTACTTC.

This clonotype was detected only once. V usage is TRBV20-1 and J usage is TRBJ2-7; TRBD1 matches at 10 bases. The CDR3 runs 13 residues. V trimming: 3 bases; J trimming: 6 bases; junction bases outside the gene matches: 5. The V gene's germline CDR1 is DFQATT and CDR2 SNEGSKA (reference sequence). CDR3 loop: CSASRGTGVEQYF. For the CDR3, the DNA is TGCAGTGCTAGCAGGGGGACAGGGGTCGAGCAGTACTTC.

The chain recombines TRBV12-5 with TRBJ2-1; TRBD1 is a possible D gene (6 bases). CDR1 and CDR2 from the germline V gene are LGHNT and FRNRAP. The CDR3 runs 14 residues. The V gene lost 2 bases and the J gene lost 5 bases, with 10 bases spanning the gap. CDR3 residues: CASGLPNRDNEQFF. The DNA for the CDR3 is TGTGCTAGTGGTTTGCCAAACAGGGACAATGAGCAGTTCTTC.

The chain uses TRBV18 and TRBJ2-7; D call uncertain. This CDR3 is built from 16 residues. The germline gives CDR1 KGHSH, CDR2 LQKENI. V was clipped by 5 bases and J by 0 bases, with 17 bases between them. CDR3 nucleotides: TGTGCCAGCTCAGAAGAACCGGGTCCAACCTCCTACGAGCAGTACTTC. It codes for CASSEEPGPTSYEQYF.

This chain links TRBV5-4 with TRBJ2-2; the match to TRBD1 covers 7 bases. The germline V gene encodes CDR1 SGHNT and CDR2 YYREEE (reference sequence). This CDR3 is 15 amino acids long. With 4 bases clipped from V and 5 bases from J, the junction kept 8 bases outside the gene matches. The CDR3 coding sequence is TGTGCCAGCAGCCCGATCGGCAGGGGGACCGGGGAGCTGTTTTTT. Translated, it gives CASSPIGRGTGELFF.